The T cell receptor beta chain described here comes from a study of T-cell memory formation after mild COVID-19. Study information: Each donor largely had its own TCR clusters.

A few counts support this clonotype. The antigen is not known. TCRdb reprocessed the 5' RACE reads with MiXCR, giving one entry per CDR3 protein. In the table there are more than 250,000 distinct CDR3 sequences, about 16% of which are singletons. Germline V gene data show CDR1 as MNHEY and CDR2 as SVGAGI. This CDR3 has 16 amino acids. V shed 6 bases and J shed 4 bases, with 21 bases lying between them. Whole-study results and caveats: Mainly in CM and EM were contracting CD4+ clones; CD8+ were in EMRA. Day 15 to 85 contracting clones showed balanced CD4/CD8; later expanders leaned CD4+.

This rearrangement joins TRBV6-5 to TRBJ2-5; possibly TRBD1 for D (6 bases). Sequencing was carried out using PBMCs or a T cell subset sorted from them (not recorded which). This receptor was taken from a man younger than 35 who had mild COVID-19 (a few samples of this study predate the infection). Cell type and time point are not known. The CDR3 sequence: CASRTGPGRGRETQYF. The DNA for the CDR3 is TGTGCCAGCAGGACGGGCCCGGGCAGGGGTAGAGAGACCCAGTACTTC.